This T cell receptor (beta chain) was identified during a study of T-cell reconstitution after alpha-beta-depleted transplantation in children. This clonotype was recorded many times. Its specificity is unknown. CDR1 is MNHEY, CDR2 SVGAGI, per germline. This CDR3 region has 15 residues. Losses at the gene ends were 0 bases for V and 7 bases for J; bases not matched to a gene: 6. A library of TCRbeta sequences, prepared with unique molecular identifiers, was generated. TCRdb re-called the PCR reads through MiXCR, storing one row per CDR3 protein. In the table there are tens of thousands of distinct CDR3 sequences, roughly 5.2% of which are singletons. Study conclusions and caveats: A year post-transplant, T-cell counts and diversity derived mostly from newly produced T cells.

This sequence originates from a boy in the first two years of life who had a stem cell transplant for acute myeloid leukemia, so the T cells may come from the graft donor. V usage is TRBV6-5 and J usage is TRBJ2-7, with 10 bases matching TRBD2. The source material was PBMCs, mostly from graft donor cells, sampled 180 days after TCRalphabeta/CD19-depleted stem cell transplant. The CDR3 here is CASSYSRAGGLEQYF. The CDR3 DNA sequence: TGTGCCAGCAGTTACTCCCGAGCGGGGGGGCTTGAGCAGTACTTC.